These 9 T cell receptor beta chains were sequenced from one sample in a study of graft-versus-host responses after intestinal transplantation. Their recognized antigens are unknown. Here immunoSEQ multiplex PCR was the method, and the copy in TCRdb shows in-frame clones only, minus some. Among some 120,000 clones listed, around 90% were seen once. The sequencing here drew on unstimulated CD4+ T cells sorted from spleen or lymph node cells, taken before intestinal transplant. The receptor set was obtained from a human donor who received an intestinal transplant.

The chain is built from TRBV11-3 and TRBJ1-2; the D gene is possibly TRBD1 (6 bases). The CDR3 is made up of 13 amino acids. The V gene's germline CDR1 is SGHNT and CDR2 YENEEA. Trimming removed 2 bases at V and 6 bases at J, with 10 bases between. Here the CDR3 reads CASSLNRDHGYTF. CDR3 bases: TGTGCCAGCAGCTTAAACAGGGATCATGGCTACACCTTC.

With respect to this clone: The junction and the germline gene differ at one end; a read error may be behind it. V usage is TRBV2 and J usage is TRBJ2-1, with 8 bases lining up with TRBD2. Per the germline V gene, CDR1 is SNHLY and CDR2 is FYNNEI. This CDR3 is built from 15 residues. The CDR3 spells CASSPLRGGYSEQFF. The CDR3 bases are TGTGCCAGCAGTCCCCTACGGGGGGGGTACAGTGAGCAGTTCTTC. Supplemented by reference TRBV2 and TRBJ2-1, the full variable domain reads EPEVTQTPSHQVTQMGQEVILRCVPISNHLYFYWYRQILGQKVEFLVSFYNNEISEKSEIFDDQFSVERPDGSNFTLKIRSTKLEDSAMYFCASSPLRGGYSEQFFGPGTRLTVL.

The V gene is TRBV5-1, the J gene TRBJ2-2; D is possibly TRBD1 or TRBD2 (5 bases each). The CDR3 loop spans 15 amino acids. Germline V gives CDR1 SGHRS, CDR2 YFSETQ. The V and J ends lost 6 bases and 1 base respectively, with 13 bases between them. The CDR3, as DNA: TGCGCCAGCACCCTAGGGACCTTGAACACCGGGGAGCTGTTTTTT. Translation: CASTLGTLNTGELFF. Filled out from reference TRBV5-1 and TRBJ2-2, the complete variable domain reads KAGVTQTPRYLIKTRGQQVTLSCSPISGHRSVSWYQQTPGQGLQFLFEYFSETQRNKGNFPGRFSGRQFSNSRSEMNVSTLELGDSALYLCASTLGTLNTGELFFGEGSRLTVL.

The CDR3 DNA follows: TGTGCCAGCAGCTTTCAAGGGGACGGAAACACCATATATTTT. Translated, it gives CASSFQGDGNTIYF. The chain is built from TRBV7-9 and TRBJ1-3; possible D gene TRBD1, 5 bases. Per germline, CDR1 SEHNR and CDR2 FQNEAQ (reference sequence). This CDR3 is built from 14 residues. V was shortened by 3 bases and J by 4 bases, with 10 bases between the two germline ends.

The V and J genes are TRBV5-6 and TRBJ2-5; D is unresolved. This CDR3 region has 18 residues. CDR1 is SGHDT, CDR2 YYEEEE, per germline. The V end was cut by 4 bases, the J end by 5 bases, with 27 bases between. CDR3 region: CASSLGPFGFKDRETQYF. Here the CDR3 DNA reads TGTGCCAGCAGCCTAGGGCCGTTTGGTTTTAAGGATAGGGAGACCCAGTACTTC.

V and J are TRBV30 and TRBJ1-4, with unresolved D. The V gene lost 7 bases and the J gene lost 0 bases, with 9 bases spanning the gap. From germline, CDR1 is GTSNPN and CDR2 SVGIG (reference sequence). The CDR3 has 13 residues. The DNA for the CDR3 is TGTGCCTCGTCAGTGACAACTAATGAAAAACTGTTTTTT. Protein sequence: CASSVTTNEKLFF.

The rearrangement links TRBV6-5 to TRBJ2-7; TRBD2 agrees at 8 bases. The CDR3 covers 15 residues. Per germline, CDR1 MNHEY and CDR2 SVGAGI. Trimming at V came to 0 bases and at J to 4 bases, leaving 5 bases not matched to a gene. CDR3 sequence reads: CASSYSGRGGYEQYF. CDR3 sequence (DNA): TGTGCCAGCAGTTACTCGGGACGGGGGGGTTACGAGCAGTACTTC.

This chain links TRBV6-5 with TRBJ1-1; TRBD1 aligns across 7 bases. The CDR3 is made up of 14 amino acids. CDR1 is MNHEY and CDR2 is SVGAGI in the germline V gene. Unmatched junction bases numbered 6, after V lost 6 bases and J lost 2 bases. The CDR3 DNA is TGTGCCAGCAGCCGCCGGGACAGTAACACTGAAGCTTTCTTT. It specifies CASSRRDSNTEAFF.

The chain couples TRBV9 to TRBJ2-3, with D uncertain. Germline values: CDR1 SGDLS, CDR2 YYNGEE. V lost 4 bases, J lost 0 bases, and 15 bases lay in between. The CDR3 covers 16 residues. CDR3 DNA: TGTGCCAGCAGCTTTCAAGGACCCTCTAGCACAGATACGCAGTATTTT. As protein: CASSFQGPSSTDTQYF.